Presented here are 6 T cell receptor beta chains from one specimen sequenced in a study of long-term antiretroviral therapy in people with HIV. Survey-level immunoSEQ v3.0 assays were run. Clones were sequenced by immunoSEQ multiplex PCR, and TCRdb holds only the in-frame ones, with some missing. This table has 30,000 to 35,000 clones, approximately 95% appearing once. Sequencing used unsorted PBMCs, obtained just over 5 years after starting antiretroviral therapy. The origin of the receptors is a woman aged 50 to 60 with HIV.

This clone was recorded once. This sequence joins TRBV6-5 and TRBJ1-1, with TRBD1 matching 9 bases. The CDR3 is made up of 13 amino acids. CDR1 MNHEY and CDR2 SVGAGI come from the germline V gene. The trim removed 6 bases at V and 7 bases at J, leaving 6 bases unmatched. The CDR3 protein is CASSRTGASEAFF. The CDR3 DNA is TGTGCCAGCAGCCGGACAGGGGCCAGTGAAGCTTTCTTT.

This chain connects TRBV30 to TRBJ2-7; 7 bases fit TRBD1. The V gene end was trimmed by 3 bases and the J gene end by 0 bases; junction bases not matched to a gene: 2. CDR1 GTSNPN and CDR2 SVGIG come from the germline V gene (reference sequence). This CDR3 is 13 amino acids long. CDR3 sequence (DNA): TGTGCCTGGAGCCCAGGGGGCTCCTACGAGCAGTACTTC. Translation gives CAWSPGGSYEQYF.

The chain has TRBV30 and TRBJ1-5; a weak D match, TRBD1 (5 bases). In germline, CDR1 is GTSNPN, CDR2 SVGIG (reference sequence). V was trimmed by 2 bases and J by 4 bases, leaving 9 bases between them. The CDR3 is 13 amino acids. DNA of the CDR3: TGTGCCTGGAGTTGGGACGCTAATCAGCCCCAGCATTTT. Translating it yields CAWSWDANQPQHF.

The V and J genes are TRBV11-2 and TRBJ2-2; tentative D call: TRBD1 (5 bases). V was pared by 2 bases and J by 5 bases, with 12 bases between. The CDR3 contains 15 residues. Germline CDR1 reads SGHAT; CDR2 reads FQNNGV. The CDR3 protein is CASSLRAQGTGELFF. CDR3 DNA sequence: TGTGCCAGCAGCTTAAGAGCGCAGGGTACCGGGGAGCTGTTTTTT.

DNA for the CDR3: TGTGCCAGCAGCTCCGGGGATAACACTGAAGCTTTCTTT. Encoded protein: CASSSGDNTEAFF. The chain employs TRBV7-3 and TRBJ1-1; D is ambiguous. V gave up 4 bases and J gave up 2 bases, with 8 bases separating them. CDR1 and CDR2 from the germline V gene are SGHTA and FQGTGA. The CDR3 runs 13 residues.

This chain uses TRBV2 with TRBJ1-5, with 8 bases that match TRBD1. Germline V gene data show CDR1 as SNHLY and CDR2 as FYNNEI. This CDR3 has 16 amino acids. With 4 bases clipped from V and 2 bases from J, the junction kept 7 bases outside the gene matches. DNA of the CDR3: TGTGCCAGCAGTGGAGACAGGGGAGGAGGCAATCAGCCCCAGCATTTT. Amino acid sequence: CASSGDRGGGNQPQHF.